These 14 T cell receptor beta chains came from one sample sequenced in a study of human T cells and chemical hapten exposure (dated by TCRdb to the early 2020s). Taken with the paper, the label for time point translates to: patch test 2, 6 weeks after DPC sensitization. Reading the label with the study, this specimen's treatment or condition is: therapeutic diphenylcyclopropenone sensitization with weekly scalp DPC. Library generation was performed with RACE. TCRdb lists the instrument as NextSeq 500. Clones were called with MiXCR by TCRdb after fastp trimmed the public reads at Q25, and only in-frame beta chains were retained. Identical CDR3 protein sequences are pooled into one entry, listed with their most common genes and DNA. The sample contains 75,000 to 90,000 distinct CDR3 sequences, over 9.5% of them found a single time. The biggest ten clones account for around 5% of the sample. Source: whole blood, taken in connection with sensitization to the hapten diphenylcyclopropenone (DPC). The receptors shown here come from a woman aged 50 to 65 with alopecia areata. Some clones in this sample may be carry-over from other donors' samples.

This clonotype showed up many times. This chain links TRBV3-1 with TRBJ2-7, with D possibly matching TRBD2 (5 bases). CDR1 is LGHDT and CDR2 is YNNKEL in the germline V gene (reference sequence). The CDR3 covers 15 residues. V was trimmed by 1 base and J by 2 bases, leaving 12 bases between them. The CDR3 DNA is TGTGCCAGCAGCCAAGGGGCGAGCGGAGCCTACGAGCAGTACTTC. Residues: CASSQGASGAYEQYF.

This chain joins TRBV7-9 and TRBJ2-7; 7 bases line up with TRBD1. Germline trimming cut 4 bases from V and 0 bases from J; bases unmatched to any gene: 9. CDR3 length: 16 residues. Germline assignment: CDR1 SEHNR and CDR2 FQNEAQ (reference sequence). CDR3 in amino acids: CASSSARDRSSYEQYF. CDR3 coding DNA: TGTGCCAGCAGCTCGGCCCGGGACAGAAGCTCCTACGAGCAGTACTTC.

This clonotype was detected many times. An end of the junction does not agree with germline; a read error may underlie this. V and J are TRBV29-1 and TRBJ1-1, with no clear D. The germline V gene has CDR1 SQVTM and CDR2 ANQGSEA. There are 11 residues in the CDR3. The CDR3 protein is CGSSVNTEAFF. The CDR3 nucleotides are TGTGGGTCGTCCGTGAACACTGAAGCTTTCTTT.

This clonotype was seen a few times. The chain uses TRBV20-1 and TRBJ2-1; D unresolved. V lost 5 bases and J 5 bases, leaving 13 bases between the germline ends. Germline values: CDR1 DFQATT, CDR2 SNEGSKA (reference sequence). The CDR3 is 13 amino acids. The CDR3 region is CSAGPDWDNEQFF. In DNA form, the CDR3 reads TGCAGTGCTGGCCCCGACTGGGACAATGAGCAGTTCTTC.

This clonotype was recorded many times. The chain combines TRBV20-1 with TRBJ2-7; 7 bases map to TRBD2. In germline, CDR1 is DFQATT, CDR2 SNEGSKA (reference sequence). V lost 4 bases and J lost 6; bases outside the gene matches: 3. This CDR3 is 11 amino acids long. CDR3 loop: CSATGGSEQYF. The CDR3 DNA follows: TGCAGTGCTACGGGAGGATCCGAGCAGTACTTC.

This clonotype was found many times. The chain links TRBV27 to TRBJ2-6; 11 nucleotides align to TRBD1. The CDR3 contains 18 residues. Germline-derived CDR1 and CDR2 are MNHEY and SMNVEV (reference sequence). After removal of 5 bases from V and 4 bases from J, the junction contained 10 bases not matched to a gene. CDR3 loop: CASSQFGQGALGANVLTF. Here the CDR3 DNA reads TGTGCCAGCAGTCAATTCGGACAGGGGGCATTGGGGGCCAACGTCCTGACTTTC.

This clonotype came up many times. The rearrangement joins TRBV2 to TRBJ1-6; 8 bases match TRBD1. V was clipped by 2 bases and J by 7 bases; unmatched bases: 1. The CDR3 spans 14 residues. Germline lookup yields CDR1 SNHLY and CDR2 FYNNEI. As DNA, the CDR3 is TGTGCCAGCAGTGAAAACAGGGGGAATTCACCCCTCCACTTT. This sequence encodes CASSENRGNSPLHF.

The rearrangement joins TRBV9 to TRBJ2-2; 11 bases match TRBD2. This CDR3 is built from 16 residues. Germline V CDR1 and CDR2: SGDLS, YYNGEE. V trimming: 7 bases; J trimming: 3 bases; junction bases outside the gene matches: 8. The CDR3, as DNA: TGTGCCAGCGGACTTAGCGGGAGGGCCGACACCGGGGAGCTGTTTTTT. Translation: CASGLSGRADTGELFF. The variable domain in full, completed from reference TRBV9 and TRBJ2-2, reads DSGVTQTPKHLITATGQRVTLRCSPRSGDLSVYWYQQSLDQGLQFLIQYYNGEERAKGNILERFSAQQFPDLHSELNLSSLELGDSALYFCASGLSGRADTGELFFGEGSRLTVL.

The table lists this clonotype with a few counts. CDR3 nucleotides: TGCAGTGCTAGAGATTGGCCCACCCTCGACACTGAAGCTTTCTTT. Protein sequence: CSARDWPTLDTEAFF. This sequence joins TRBV20-1 and TRBJ1-1; D not resolved. The CDR3 contains 15 residues. Trimming stripped 0 bases from V and 3 bases from J, with 14 bases between. Looked up from germline, CDR1 is DFQATT and CDR2 is SNEGSKA (reference sequence).

This clonotype was counted at least ten times. The rearrangement links TRBV29-1 to TRBJ2-1; D is perhaps TRBD1 or TRBD2 (5 bases each). The CDR3 runs to 16 residues. V lost 1 base, J lost 7 bases, and 20 bases lay in between. Germline CDR1 reads SQVTM; CDR2 reads ANQGSEA. As DNA, the CDR3 is TGCAGCGTTGAAGTTTACGCCCGGGGCCAGAGGAATGAGCAGTTCTTC. It yields the protein CSVEVYARGQRNEQFF.

This clonotype has a handful of counts. CDR3 sequence: CAWGQGVSTGELFF. Here the CDR3 DNA reads TGTGCCTGGGGCCAGGGGGTGAGCACCGGGGAGCTGTTTTTT. The chain joins TRBV30 to TRBJ2-2, with 7 bases that match TRBD1. This CDR3 region has 14 residues. CDR1 is GTSNPN and CDR2 is SVGIG in the germline V gene (reference sequence). V dropped 5 bases and J dropped 4; count of bases not matched to a gene: 7. Full variable domain (remainder filled in from reference TRBV30 and TRBJ2-2): SQTIHQWPATLVQPVGSPLSLECTVEGTSNPNLYWYRQAAGRGLQLLFYSVGIGQISSEVPQNLSASRPQDRQFILSSKKLLLSDSGFYLCAWGQGVSTGELFFGEGSRLTVL.

Ten or more counts support this clonotype. As DNA, the CDR3 is TGTGCCAGCTCACGGCGGGAGTCCGAGCAGTACTTC. Residues: CASSRRESEQYF. This sequence joins TRBV18 and TRBJ2-7, with 7 bases identical to TRBD2. CDR1 and CDR2 (germline): KGHSH, LQKENI. CDR3 length: 12 residues. V lost 4 bases and J lost 6; bases outside the gene matches: 3.

This clonotype was counted a few times. The genes are TRBV7-9 and TRBJ2-2; 9 bases are shared with TRBD2. The CDR3 has 15 amino acids. The V and J ends lost 7 bases and 4 bases, in that order; junction bases with no gene match: 7. In germline, CDR1 is SEHNR, CDR2 FQNEAQ (reference sequence). The CDR3 nucleotides are TGTGCCAGCAACCAAGCGGGAGGTCGCACCGGGGAGCTGTTTTTT. Translating gives CASNQAGGRTGELFF. Using reference TRBV7-9 and TRBJ2-2 for the parts outside the CDR3, the full variable domain is DTGVSQNPRHKITKRGQNVTFRCDPISEHNRLYWYRQTLGQGPEFLTYFQNEAQLEKSRLLSDRFSAERPKGSFSTLEIQRTEQGDSAMYLCASNQAGGRTGELFFGEGSRLTVL.

This clonotype has more than one count but fewer than ten. The gene calls are TRBV20-1 and TRBJ2-2; D unclear. This CDR3 has 14 amino acids. V was clipped by 1 base and J by 4 bases, with 10 bases between them. CDR1 and CDR2 (germline): DFQATT, SNEGSKA (reference sequence). The CDR3 nucleotides are TGCAGTGCTAGAGTTCGAGAGTTCACCGGGGAGCTGTTTTTT. It codes for CSARVREFTGELFF.